This T cell receptor (beta chain) derives from a study of regulatory T cells in long-lasting Graves disease. Regarding the study as a whole: Reduced TCR diversity was observed in persistent Graves' patients versus newly diagnosed patients.

Construction of the TCR beta libraries employed iRepertoire HTBI primers in conjunction with Arm-PCR of CDR3 regions. TCRdb fed the multiplex PCR reads into MiXCR, producing one record per CDR3 protein. The sample lists 450,000 to 600,000 distinct CDR3 sequences; around 15% were seen once. About this clonotype itself: No antigen is known for it.

Time point in this sample: newly diagnosed GD, antithyroid drugs for less than 3 months. PBMCs were the source of the RNA used for TCR sequencing. This CDR3 is 15 amino acids long. V was pared by 7 bases and J by 0 bases, with 12 bases between. CDR1 and CDR2 (germline): LNHDA, SQIVND (reference sequence). A further study also used this sample, focusing on T cells in Graves' hyperthyroidism and ophthalmopathy. As that report states: Researchers found most expanded thyroid clonotypes above 0.001 in blood as well.

This TCR came from a middle-aged man with Graves disease. This chain uses TRBV19 with TRBJ2-2, with D perhaps TRBD1 (6 bases). The sequences come from peripheral blood mononuclear cells (PBMCs), collected at new diagnosis, from a patient treated with antithyroid drugs. The CDR3 bases are TGTGCCAGTACCCCGGACAGACCGAACACCGGGGAGCTGTTTTTT. This translates into CASTPDRPNTGELFF. The full variable domain, its missing parts supplied by reference TRBV19 and TRBJ2-2, is DGGITQSPKYLFRKEGQNVTLSCEQNLNHDAMYWYRQDPGQGLRLIYYSQIVNDFQKGDIAEGYSVSREKKESFPLTVTSAQKNPTAFYLCASTPDRPNTGELFFGEGSRLTVL.